This TCR beta chain was observed in a study of blood T cell repertoires in COVID-19. Only in-frame clones appear in the TCRdb table, and some are missing; sequencing was by immunoSEQ multiplex PCR. The data contain 95,000 to 150,000 clones, over 75% of them seen just once; the ten biggest clones take up roughly a tenth. CDR3 length: 13 amino acids. The sequenced sample consisted of peripheral blood. This rearrangement joins TRBV7-5 to TRBJ2-3; whether TRBD2, the table's D call, matches the DNA was not checked. TRBV7-5 is a pseudogene segment. The sequence was obtained from a man of 80 years or more with acute or convalescent COVID-19. The CDR3 nucleotides are TGTGTCAGAAGCTTTCTAGGCACAGATACGCAGTATTTT. This sequence encodes CVRSFLGTDTQYF.